The clone carrying this T cell receptor (beta chain) was detected only once. Only in-frame clones appear in the TCRdb table, and some are missing; sequencing was by immunoSEQ multiplex PCR. The sample lists more than 400,000 clones, 70% to 80% seen once, with 9.5% to 15% in the top ten. This sample is part of a study of shared clonotypes between healthy human individuals. V was pared by 10 bases and J by 7 bases, with 16 bases between. The CDR3 sequence is 12 residues long. From germline, CDR1 is SGHTA and CDR2 FQGNSA. This TCR came from a woman in her thirties or forties in good health. Some clones in this sample may be carry-over from other donors' samples. Sample: PBMCs. This chain joins TRBV7-2 and TRBJ1-1, with unresolved D. The CDR3 DNA is TGTGCCACGGGCCGAGTGGTTGGTGAAGCTTTCTTT. It specifies CATGRVVGEAFF. Variable domain in full (rest from reference TRBV7-2 and TRBJ1-1): GAGVSQSPSNKVTEKGKDVELRCDPISGHTALYWYRQSLGQGLEFLIYFQGNSAPDKSGLPSDRFSAERTGGSVSTLTIQRTQQEDSAVYLCATGRVVGEAFFGQGTRLTVV.